This paragraph reports one T cell receptor beta chain. Its antigen is undetermined. The junction shows a germline mismatch at one end, possibly a read error. Extraction of RNA together with DNA used roughly 19-32 mg of unsorted bulk tissue. The record originates from a study of tumor-infiltrating lymphocytes in primary liver carcinoma. On the study more broadly: Sample yields, roughly 3.5 to 8 million productive TCRbeta reads, were similar across the tissue types.

Study-wide results and caveats: Merely some 7.5-25% of top clones spanned all five tumor regions. Reduced overlap was seen in tumor-adjacent and tumor-blood pairs versus tumor region pairs.

The CDR3 loop spans 14 amino acids. Per the germline V gene, CDR1 is MNHNY and CDR2 is SVGAGI (reference sequence). Reverse transcription of approximately 0.55 ug total RNA with a constant-region primer produced TCR beta cDNA. Each TCR beta library was derived from three nested multiplex PCR rounds that employed slightly modified ARM-PCR. TRBV1-TRBV30 forward primers and a C-beta reverse primer were used in the first two PCR rounds, which each ran for around 10 cycles. TCRdb recomputed calls from the multiplex PCR reads with MiXCR, one row per CDR3 protein. Among about 74,000 distinct CDR3 sequences listed, roughly three quarters were seen once.

The chain joins TRBV6-6 to TRBJ1-5; D may be TRBD1 (6 bases). The source is a man aged 40-50 years with primary liver carcinoma and hepatitis B virus infection. The specimen was liver tumor tissue from sampling region 4. Stated subset: tumor region T4, right-lateral pole. The CDR3 loop reads CVSSSSGGGQPQHF. The CDR3, as DNA: TGTGTCAGCAGCTCCTCGGGAGGGGGTCAGCCCCAGCATTTT.